This TCR beta chain was identified in a study of blood T cells in healthy people across ages. This clonotype was seen only a few times. A sample-barcoded 5' primer and a J-beta primer mix were used in a second PCR of roughly 6 to 11 cycles. Each CDR3 protein gets one entry after TCRdb re-called the 5' RACE reads with MiXCR. The sample includes about 560,000 distinct CDR3 sequences, roughly a quarter of them seen just once. These same records also appear under a second study, on T cells of mothers and their children. That paper states: At a sensitivity of roughly 91 clones per million clonotypes, no persistent microchimeric T cell clones appeared.

Sequences were obtained from blood. This receptor was taken from a boy younger than 10 in good health.

CDR3 bases: TGCAGTGCTAGGGGGGGACTAGCGGGAGCCGAGCAGTACTTC. This encodes CSARGGLAGAEQYF. The rearrangement links TRBV20-1 to TRBJ2-7, with 14 bases matching TRBD2. The V gene's germline CDR1 is DFQATT and CDR2 SNEGSKA (reference sequence). This CDR3 spans 14 amino acids. Trimming cost V 3 bases and J 6 bases; bases outside gene matches: 4.